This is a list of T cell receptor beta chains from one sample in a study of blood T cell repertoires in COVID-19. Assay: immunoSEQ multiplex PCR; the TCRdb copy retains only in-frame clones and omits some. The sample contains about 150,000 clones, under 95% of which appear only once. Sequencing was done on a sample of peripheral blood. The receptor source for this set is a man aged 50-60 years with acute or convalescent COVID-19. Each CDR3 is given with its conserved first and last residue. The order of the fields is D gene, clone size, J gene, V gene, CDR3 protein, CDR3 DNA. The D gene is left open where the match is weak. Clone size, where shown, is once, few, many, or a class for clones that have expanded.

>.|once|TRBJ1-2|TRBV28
CASTQQIANYGYTF
TGTGCCAGCACCCAACAGATAGCTAACTATGGCTACACCTTC
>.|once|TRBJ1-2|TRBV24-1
CATSDQTVYGYTF
TGTGCCACCAGTGACCAGACAGTCTATGGCTACACCTTC
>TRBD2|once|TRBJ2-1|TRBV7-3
CASSATSGGYNEQFF
TGTGCCAGCAGCGCGACTAGCGGGGGGTACAATGAGCAGTTCTTC
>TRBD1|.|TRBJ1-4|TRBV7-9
CASSLVLDRDNEKLFF
TGTGCCAGCAGCTTAGTTTTGGACAGGGATAATGAAAAACTGTTTTTT
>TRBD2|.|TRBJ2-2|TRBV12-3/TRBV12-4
CASKLASTGELFF
TGTGCCAGCAAACTAGCGTCCACCGGGGAGCTGTTTTTT
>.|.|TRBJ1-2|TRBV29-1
CSANLQANYGYTF
TGCAGCGCCAACCTACAGGCTAACTATGGCTACACCTTC
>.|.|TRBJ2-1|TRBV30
CAWIRDKSYNEQFF
TGTGCCTGGATACGGGATAAGTCCTACAATGAGCAGTTCTTC
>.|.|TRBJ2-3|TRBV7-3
CASSLTLTGGTDTQYF
TGTGCCAGCAGCTTAACTCTTACGGGAGGCACAGATACGCAGTATTTT
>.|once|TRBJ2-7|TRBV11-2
CASSPTGVGYEQYF
TGTGCCAGCAGCCCGACGGGGGTTGGCTACGAGCAGTACTTC
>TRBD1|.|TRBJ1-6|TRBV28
CASSTRDSSIRPLHF
TGTGCCAGCAGTACCCGGGACAGCTCTATTCGGCCCCTCCACTTT
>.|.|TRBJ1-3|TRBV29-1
CSAKGGVTGNTIYF
TGCAGCGCGAAAGGAGGGGTTACGGGAAACACCATATATTTT
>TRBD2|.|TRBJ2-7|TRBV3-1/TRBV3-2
CASSQVSASGFLYEQYF
TGTGCCAGCAGCCAAGTCTCGGCTAGCGGGTTTCTCTACGAGCAGTACTTC
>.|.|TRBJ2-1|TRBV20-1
CSGQGNEQFF
TGCAGTGGGCAGGGCAATGAGCAGTTCTTC
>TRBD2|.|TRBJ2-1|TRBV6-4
CASSPTGLAGWQFF
TGTGCCAGCAGTCCCACCGGACTAGCGGGATGGCAGTTCTTC
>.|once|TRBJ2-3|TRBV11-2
CASSLVGLTDTQYF
TGTGCCAGCAGCTTAGTGGGGCTTACAGATACGCAGTATTTT
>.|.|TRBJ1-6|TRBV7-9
CASSLSRGGGGNSPLHF
TGTGCCAGCAGCTTATCGCGGGGGGGAGGGGGTAATTCACCCCTCCACTTT
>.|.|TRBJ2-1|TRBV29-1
CSVDRVRNEQFF
TGCAGCGTTGACAGGGTTAGAAATGAGCAGTTCTTC
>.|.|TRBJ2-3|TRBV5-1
CASSGGGSTDTQYF
TGCGCCAGCAGTGGGGGCGGCAGCACAGATACGCAGTATTTT
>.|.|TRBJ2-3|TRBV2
CASSDRGFGDTQYF
TGTGCCAGCAGTGATCGAGGTTTTGGAGATACGCAGTATTTT
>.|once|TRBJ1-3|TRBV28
CASKTGTSGNTIYF
TGTGCCAGCAAGACCGGGACTTCGGGAAACACCATATATTTT
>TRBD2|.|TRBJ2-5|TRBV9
CASSVAGGPQETQYF
TGTGCCAGCAGCGTAGCGGGAGGGCCCCAAGAGACCCAGTACTTC
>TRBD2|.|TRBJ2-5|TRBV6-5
CATYRLAGDQETQYF
TGTGCCACTTATAGACTAGCGGGAGATCAAGAGACCCAGTACTTC
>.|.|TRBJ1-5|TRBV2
CASRAGRNNQPQHF
TGTGCCAGTCGGGCGGGGAGGAACAATCAGCCCCAGCATTTT
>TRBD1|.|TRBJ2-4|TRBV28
CASSWDRVAKNIQYF
TGTGCCAGCAGCTGGGACAGAGTAGCCAAAAACATTCAGTACTTC
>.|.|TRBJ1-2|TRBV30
CAWSVLQGLGYTF
TGTGCCTGGAGTGTACTTCAGGGCCTTGGCTACACCTTC
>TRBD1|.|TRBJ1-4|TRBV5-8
CASSSGTATNEKLFF
TGTGCCAGCAGCTCGGGGACAGCAACTAATGAAAAACTGTTTTTT
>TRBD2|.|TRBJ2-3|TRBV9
CASGTSGGLRDTQYF
TGTGCCAGCGGGACTAGCGGGGGCTTAAGGGATACGCAGTATTTT
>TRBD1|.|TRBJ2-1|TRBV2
CASQGTGGGEQFF
TGTGCCAGCCAAGGGACAGGGGGCGGTGAGCAGTTCTTC